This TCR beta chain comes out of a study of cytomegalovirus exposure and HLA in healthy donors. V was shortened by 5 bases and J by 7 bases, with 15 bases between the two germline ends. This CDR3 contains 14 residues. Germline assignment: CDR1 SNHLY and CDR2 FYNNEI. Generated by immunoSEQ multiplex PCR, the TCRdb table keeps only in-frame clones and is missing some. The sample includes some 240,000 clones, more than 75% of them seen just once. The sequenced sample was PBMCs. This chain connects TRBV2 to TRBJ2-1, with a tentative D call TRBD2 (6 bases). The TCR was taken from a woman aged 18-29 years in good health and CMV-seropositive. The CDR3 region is CASSPRGQVNEQFF. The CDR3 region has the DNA TGTGCCAGCAGTCCGCGGGGCCAGGTTAATGAGCAGTTCTTC.